The present entry profiles one T cell receptor beta chain with its context. The antigen it binds to is not known. No base-level quality is on record; no much larger clone is a single base apart. Between the V and J ends, shortened by 0 bases and 0 bases respectively, the junction contains 7 bases. CDR1 and CDR2 (SGDLS, YYNGEE) derive from the germline V gene. The CDR3 spans 15 residues, from the cysteine through the phenylalanine. The sequence is cut down to CDR3 DNA, 45 bases in frame from base 1. The sample belongs to a study of immune characteristics of hereditary and idiopathic chronic pancreatitis. For the study in its entirety: The study examined local immune cells and TCRbeta repertoires in the pancreas in hereditary and idiopathic chronic pancreatitis, using control pancreases from organ donors for comparison. TCRbeta sequencing was performed on 4 or 5 control pancreases, roughly seven hereditary chronic pancreatitis pancreases and roughly 6 idiopathic chronic pancreatitis pancreases. The gDNA-based approach was selected because the approach required minimal in vitro experimental manipulation of T cells infiltrating the pancreas.

What the work shows at the level of the full study, not this receptor alone: Among 10 to 15 chronic pancreatitis patients, the number of productive TCR rearrangements showed a positive correlation with disease severity scores. Both chronic pancreatitis groups showed significantly increased TCRbeta repertoire diversity and reduced clonality versus controls. Patient tissue was available only at the time of TPIAT, so disease duration differences may have influenced immune findings. Chronic pancreatitis caused by alcohol use was excluded from the study. Vbeta-Jbeta gene family usage, including TRBV10, TRBV19, TRBV23 and TRBV5, differed between hereditary and idiopathic chronic pancreatitis.

The receptor library was made with the immunoSEQ multiplex PCR assay. The TCRbeta CDR3 region and adjacent sequences were amplified and sequenced from pancreatic genomic DNA. The authors' analysis ran thus. Repertoire diversity was assessed as a mean normalized Shannon-Wiener index, and productive clonality and productive rearrangement counts were also measured. The nonparametric Mann-Whitney U test was used to compare repertoire metrics between the control and chronic pancreatitis groups. A clonotype counted as shared when its CDR3beta sequence had identical amino acid composition and length across subjects. The immuneACCESS repertoire file appears here via TCRdb, limited to in-frame rearrangements. These files lack a portion of the clones; in checked studies, under half of the deficit traces to unresolved V genes, and the cause of the others is not known. V and J calls and clone size are those listed in that table; D and trimming were worked out from the DNA. The sample has over 12,000 clones on record, more than 60% of them singletons. The ten largest account for 14% of the sample.

Patients undergoing total pancreatectomy with islet autotransplantation (TPIAT) were the source of the chronic pancreatitis pancreas tissue. The chronic pancreatitis patients who were included had no known history of diabetes. For TCRbeta sequencing, genomic DNA was extracted directly from bulk pancreas tissue, without T cell sorting. Pancreas tissues were collected consecutively from patients and organ donors at two US centers. This TCR derives from a human donor with chronic pancreatitis. The chain uses TRBV9 and TRBJ1-3; the D gene lacks a confident call. The specimen was pancreas tissue with hereditary chronic pancreatitis. The nucleotide sequence reads as follows: TGTGCCAGCAGCGTAGGGAGTGTCTCTGGAAACACCATATATTTT. Its amino acids are CASSVGSVSGNTIYF.